This T cell receptor beta chain was identified in a study of blood T cell repertoires in COVID-19. Produced via immunoSEQ multiplex PCR; TCRdb's table is partial and in-frame only. The sample lists 250,000 to 300,000 clones, around 88% occurring once. The germline V gene has CDR1 LNHDA and CDR2 SQIVND (reference sequence). CDR3 length: 16 residues. V lost 0 bases and J lost 2, with 11 bases in between. The TCR sequence derives from a man aged 40-55 years with acute or convalescent COVID-19. Source material: peripheral blood. This sequence joins TRBV19 and TRBJ1-5; D possibly corresponds to TRBD1 (5 bases). The DNA for the CDR3 is TGTGCCAGTAGTATAGAGGGAGCGGGGGGCAATCAGCCCCAGCATTTT. Its protein product is CASSIEGAGGNQPQHF.